These 31 T cell receptor beta chains were sequenced from one sample in a study of read filtering for tumor transcriptome and immune sequencing. Molecular barcoded adaptors covering alpha/delta and beta/gamma chains were used on roughly 370 ng RNA. TCRdb used MiXCR to reprocess the reads, holding one entry per CDR3 protein. The data hold 35,000 to 50,000 distinct CDR3 sequences, with about 11% observed a single time. Material for sequencing was a population of CD138-negative cells sorted from bone marrow. Receptors were obtained from a donor older than 35 with multiple myeloma.

Points on this clonotype: This likely reflects a read error, since a far larger clone is one base away. CDR3 DNA: TGTGCCAGCAGCAACCCCAAGTTTACTAGCGGGGACCTCCCCTACAATGAGCAGTTCTTC. Amino acid sequence: CASSNPKFTSGDLPYNEQFF. The gene calls are TRBV12-2 and TRBJ2-1; the tabulated D call, TRBD2, remains unverified against the DNA. TRBV12-2 is a pseudogene. The CDR3 has 20 residues.

This rearrangement joins TRBV7-3 to TRBJ1-1; D unresolved. This CDR3 region has 11 residues. The ends were cut back, 8 bases at V and 10 bases at J, with 14 bases in the middle. Per germline, CDR1 SGHTA and CDR2 FQGTGA. CDR3 coding DNA: TGTGCCAGCGGCAGCGGCAGCGTAGCTTTCTTT. Protein: CASGSGSVAFF. Full variable domain (missing parts from reference TRBV7-3 and TRBJ1-1): GAGVSQTPSNKVTEKGKYVELRCDPISGHTALYWYRQSLGQGPEFLIYFQGTGAADDSGLPNDRFFAVRPEGSVSTLKIQRTERGDSAVYLCASGSGSVAFFGQGTRLTVV.

To note about this clonotype: This sequence may be a read error, since a much larger clone differs from it by one base. The chain carries TRBV20-1 and TRBJ2-3; unclear D gene. The germline V gene encodes CDR1 DFQATT and CDR2 SNEGSKA (reference sequence). This CDR3 is 13 amino acids long. Trimming left V 1 base short and J 2 bases short, with 7 bases between. The CDR3 spells CSARGQVTDTQYF. As DNA, the CDR3 is TGCAGTGCTAGAGGCCAGGTCACAGATACGCAGTATTTT.

This clonotype was observed many times. This chain connects TRBV4-1 to TRBJ2-7; D assignment may be TRBD1 or TRBD2 (5 bases each). V was trimmed by 4 bases and J by 6 bases, leaving 13 bases between them. Germline-derived CDR1 and CDR2 are MGHRA and YSYEKL. The CDR3 runs 13 residues. CDR3 bases: TGCGCCAGCAGCCCCGGGGCATCGTCCGAGCAGTACTTC. It specifies CASSPGASSEQYF.

This clonotype was seen at least ten times. The chain couples TRBV7-2 to TRBJ2-3; tentative D call: TRBD2 (5 bases). V was clipped by 7 bases and J by 5 bases, with 13 bases between them. Germline V gives CDR1 SGHTA, CDR2 FQGNSA. This CDR3 spans 13 amino acids. CDR3 nucleotide sequence: TGTGCCAGCACCCTGGGAGTTTTAGATACGCAGTATTTT. Protein product: CASTLGVLDTQYF.

Remarks on this clonotype: Given a much more abundant clone one base away, this may be a read error. The gene calls are TRBV28 and TRBJ2-3; 8 bases agree with TRBD1. Germline loops: CDR1 MDHEN, CDR2 SYDVKM. With 5 bases clipped from V and 5 bases from J, the junction kept 6 bases outside the gene matches. This CDR3 spans 14 amino acids. This CDR3 reads CASSGQGWGDTQYF. DNA for the CDR3: TGTGCCAGCAGTGGACAGGGTTGGGGAGATACGCAGTATTTT.

This clonotype was detected a few times. V usage is TRBV4-1 and J usage is TRBJ1-3, with TRBD1 identical over 8 bases. Germline assignment: CDR1 MGHRA and CDR2 YSYEKL. V was clipped by 1 base and J by 3 bases; unmatched bases: 11. CDR3 length: 18 residues. The CDR3 loop reads CASSQGVAGGSDGNTIYF. The CDR3 DNA follows: TGCGCCAGCAGCCAAGGGGTCGCAGGGGGCAGCGATGGAAACACCATATATTTT.

Ten or more counts support this clonotype. The CDR3: CASSPRTGTNTEAFF. For the CDR3, the DNA is TGTGCCAGCAGCCCCCGGACAGGGACGAACACTGAAGCTTTCTTT. The rearrangement joins TRBV7-8 to TRBJ1-1; TRBD1 matches at 8 bases. V lost 5 bases, J lost 1 base, and 6 bases stayed unmatched. CDR1 is SGHVS, CDR2 FQNEAQ, per germline. The CDR3 loop spans 15 amino acids.

Ten or more counts support this clonotype. V is TRBV7-2 and J is TRBJ1-5; 7 bases agree with TRBD1. Germline V gene data show CDR1 as SGHTA and CDR2 as FQGNSA. The length of the CDR3 is 15 residues. J lost 3 bases, V lost 5 bases, and 7 bases had no gene match. The CDR3 DNA is TGTGCCAGCAGCCCGACAGGGAGCAACAATCAGCCCCAGCATTTT. Its translation is CASSPTGSNNQPQHF.

The table lists this clonotype with many counts. This rearrangement joins TRBV11-3 to TRBJ2-2; no definite D call. CDR3 size: 15 residues. V shed 6 bases and J shed 0 bases, with 11 bases lying between them. Germline assignment: CDR1 SGHNT and CDR2 YENEEA. The CDR3 region has the DNA TGTGCCAGCAGTTTAACCCTCACGAACACCGGGGAGCTGTTTTTT. It translates to CASSLTLTNTGELFF.

Many counts were recorded for this clonotype. The V and J genes are TRBV11-2 and TRBJ2-3, with a weak D call TRBD2 (6 bases). Trimming stripped 4 bases from V and 0 bases from J, with 14 bases between. CDR1 SGHAT and CDR2 FQNNGV come from the germline V gene. The CDR3 sequence is 16 residues long. This CDR3 reads CASSYVGSGSTDTQYF. CDR3 nucleotides: TGTGCCAGCAGCTACGTGGGTAGCGGCAGCACAGATACGCAGTATTTT.

This clonotype was seen repeatedly, ten times or more. The genes are TRBV7-2 and TRBJ1-1; D call uncertain. V was shortened by 1 base and J by 5 bases, with 11 bases between the two germline ends. Germline CDR1 and CDR2: SGHTA and FQGNSA. This CDR3 is 14 amino acids long. CDR3 in DNA: TGTGCCAGCAGCTTAGGGCCCGCGTGGACTGAAGCTTTCTTT. This sequence encodes CASSLGPAWTEAFF.

This clonotype was found a few times. The chain joins TRBV21-1 to TRBJ2-7; the D call in the table, TRBD2, was not verified against the DNA. TRBV21-1 constitutes a pseudogene. The CDR3 contains 17 residues. The CDR3 reads CASSKVGLAGGNYEQYF. CDR3 coding DNA: TGTGCCAGCAGCAAAGTAGGACTAGCGGGGGGGAACTACGAGCAGTACTTC.

This clonotype was detected ten times or more. This chain uses TRBV20-1 with TRBJ2-3; TRBD2 aligns across 8 bases. V dropped 6 bases and J dropped 3; count of bases not matched to a gene: 2. The length of the CDR3 is 12 residues. CDR1 DFQATT and CDR2 SNEGSKA come from the germline V gene (reference sequence). CDR3 sequence (DNA): TGCAGTGCAGGCGGGGGGACAGATACGCAGTATTTT. Translated, it gives CSAGGGTDTQYF.

This clonotype was counted many times. In DNA form, the CDR3 reads TGTGCCAGCAGCTTGGGACAGGGGGATCAGCCCCAGCATTTT. It codes for CASSLGQGDQPQHF. The chain carries TRBV5-5 and TRBJ1-5; 9 nucleotides agree with TRBD1. Germline V gene data show CDR1 as SGHKS and CDR2 as YYEKEE (reference sequence). With V trimmed by 0 bases and J by 5 bases, 0 bases remained unmatched. The CDR3 is 14 residues long.

Many counts were recorded for this clonotype. The chain couples TRBV11-3 to TRBJ2-3; D ambiguous. Between the trimmed V and J ends, which lost 4 bases and 6 bases, there was a span of 8 bases. This CDR3 is built from 12 residues. Germline CDR1 and CDR2: SGHNT and YENEEA. CDR3 amino acids: CASSSTGDTQYF. The CDR3, as DNA: TGTGCCAGCAGCTCGACGGGTGATACGCAGTATTTT.

The V gene is TRBV20-1, the J gene TRBJ2-3, with 10 bases fitting TRBD2. Germline lookup yields CDR1 DFQATT and CDR2 SNEGSKA (reference sequence). V lost 3 bases, J lost 4 bases, and 4 bases stayed unmatched. The CDR3 is 14 residues long. The DNA of the CDR3 is TGCAGTGCTAGGTCTAGCGGGGGATCAGATACGCAGTATTTT. It encodes CSARSSGGSDTQYF.

The sample holds many counts of this clonotype. The gene calls are TRBV7-2 and TRBJ2-1; 15 bases agree with TRBD2. Trimming took 5 bases from V and 8 from J; bases not matched to a gene: 7. Germline V gene lookup returns CDR1 SGHTA and CDR2 FQGNSA. The CDR3 is made up of 16 amino acids. This CDR3 reads CASSMGLAGGGDEQFF. In DNA, the CDR3 is TGTGCCAGCAGCATGGGACTAGCGGGGGGCGGGGATGAGCAGTTCTTC.

V usage is TRBV11-2 and J usage is TRBJ2-2; 8 nucleotides match TRBD2. The CDR3 consists of 16 residues. The ends lost 5 bases at V and 7 bases at J; junction bases unmatched: 12. Germline V gene lookup returns CDR1 SGHAT and CDR2 FQNNGV. The CDR3 here is CASSQDGGALGGELFF. The CDR3 region has the DNA TGTGCCAGCAGCCAAGACGGGGGGGCCTTAGGCGGGGAGCTGTTTTTT.

The table lists this clonotype with many counts. V is TRBV7-9 and J is TRBJ2-3; TRBD2 matches at 10 bases. V trimming: 4 bases; J trimming: 5 bases; junction bases outside the gene matches: 3. In germline, CDR1 is SEHNR, CDR2 FQNEAQ (reference sequence). There are 14 residues in the CDR3. This CDR3 is CASSSAGGLDTQYF. The DNA for the CDR3 is TGTGCCAGCAGCTCAGCGGGGGGGTTAGATACGCAGTATTTT. Full variable domain (rest looked up from reference TRBV7-9 and TRBJ2-3): DTGVSQNPRHKITKRGQNVTFRCDPISEHNRLYWYRQTLGQGPEFLTYFQNEAQLEKSRLLSDRFSAERPKGSFSTLEIQRTEQGDSAMYLCASSSAGGLDTQYFGPGTRLTVL.

This clonotype was counted ten times or more. The V and J genes are TRBV6-1 and TRBJ2-3; D is perhaps TRBD1 (5 bases). The CDR3 is made up of 17 amino acids. Trimming left V 1 base short and J 3 bases short, with 17 bases between. Germline V lookup: CDR1 MNHNS, CDR2 SASEGT. CDR3 protein: CASSEGSNQGITDTQYF. In DNA, the CDR3 is TGTGCCAGCAGTGAAGGTTCGAATCAGGGAATAACAGATACGCAGTATTTT.

This clonotype was recorded at least ten times. The chain uses TRBV5-6 and TRBJ2-3; D is unclear. V was trimmed by 0 bases and J by 4 bases, leaving 9 bases between them. CDR1 and CDR2 from the germline V gene are SGHDT and YYEEEE. The CDR3 is 14 amino acids. CDR3 bases: TGTGCCAGCAGCTTGGGTAGGAGCCCAGATACGCAGTATTTT. Protein product: CASSLGRSPDTQYF.

Worth noting for this clonotype: No conserved phenylalanine or tryptophan ends this CDR3, so it is likely a read error. The chain couples TRBV6-6 to TRBJ2-2, with D possibly TRBD2 on 6 matching bases. The germline V gene encodes CDR1 MNHNY and CDR2 SVGAGI (reference sequence). This CDR3 region has 14 residues. Trimming removed 10 bases at V and 0 bases at J, with 12 bases between. CDR3 residues: CATGGRANTGELFL. CDR3 sequence (DNA): TGTGCCACCGGGGGTCGGGCGAACACCGGGGAGCTGTTTCTT.

This clonotype showed up many times. The chain employs TRBV28 and TRBJ2-1, with 10 bases matching TRBD2. CDR1 and CDR2 from the germline V gene are MDHEN and SYDVKM. CDR3 size: 17 residues. V shed 6 bases and J 8 bases; nucleotides not matched to a gene: 16. CDR3 sequence: CASSPWIAGGPWDEQFF. The CDR3 bases are TGTGCCAGCAGCCCCTGGATAGCGGGGGGACCCTGGGATGAGCAGTTCTTC.

At least ten counts were recorded for this clonotype. The J gene is TRBJ2-7, the V gene TRBV5-5; D possibly corresponds to TRBD1 (6 bases). From germline, CDR1 is SGHKS and CDR2 YYEKEE (reference sequence). Trimming removed 4 bases at V and 6 bases at J, with 23 bases between. The CDR3 extends over 16 amino acids. This chain's CDR3 is CASSPETGPLGSEQYF. The CDR3 region has the DNA TGTGCCAGCAGCCCAGAAACAGGGCCTCTCGGATCCGAGCAGTACTTC. The variable domain in full, completed from reference TRBV5-5 and TRBJ2-7, reads DAGVTQSPTHLIKTRGQQVTLRCSPISGHKSVSWYQQVLGQGPQFIFQYYEKEERGRGNFPDRFSARQFPNYSSELNVNALLLGDSALYLCASSPETGPLGSEQYFGPGTRLTVT.

This chain joins TRBV20-1 and TRBJ2-1, with D perhaps assigned TRBD1 or TRBD2 (7 bases each). V lost 0 bases, J lost 12 bases, and 24 bases lay in between. Germline V gives CDR1 DFQATT, CDR2 SNEGSKA (reference sequence). The CDR3 runs to 16 residues. CDR3 nucleotide sequence: TGCAGTGCTAGAGATCGGGCCAGGACAGGAGGCGGGGGGCAGTTCTTC. It encodes CSARDRARTGGGGQFF.

In its sample, this clonotype was seen many times. V usage is TRBV20-1 and J usage is TRBJ2-1, with 7 bases aligning to TRBD2. The CDR3 has 14 residues. The V and J ends lost 6 bases and 6 bases, in that order; junction bases with no gene match: 11. CDR1 DFQATT and CDR2 SNEGSKA come from the germline V gene (reference sequence). The chain's CDR3 is CSAPGSGEGNEQFF. The DNA of the CDR3 is TGCAGTGCCCCCGGTTCGGGGGAGGGCAATGAGCAGTTCTTC.

This clonotype appeared once. This rearrangement joins TRBV7-9 to TRBJ1-1, with TRBD1 matching over 8 bases. The CDR3 totals 15 residues. Looked up from germline, CDR1 is SEHNR and CDR2 is FQNEAQ (reference sequence). V was pared by 5 bases and J by 1 base, with 6 bases of the junction left unmatched. CDR3 sequence (DNA): TGTGCCAGCAGCCTAACCGGGACAGGGAACACTGAAGCTTTCTTT. This translates into CASSLTGTGNTEAFF. Together with reference TRBV7-9 and TRBJ1-1, the CDR3 gives the full variable domain: DTGVSQNPRHKITKRGQNVTFRCDPISEHNRLYWYRQTLGQGPEFLTYFQNEAQLEKSRLLSDRFSAERPKGSFSTLEIQRTEQGDSAMYLCASSLTGTGNTEAFFGQGTRLTVV.

This chain joins TRBV3-1 and TRBJ1-1; D remains unclear. CDR1 and CDR2 from the germline V gene are LGHDT and YNNKEL (reference sequence). With 2 bases removed from V and 7 bases from J, the gap between germline ends came to 8 bases. The CDR3 runs 12 residues. The chain's CDR3 is CASSQLDGEAFF. In DNA, the CDR3 is TGTGCCAGCAGCCAACTAGACGGTGAAGCTTTCTTT.

Worth noting for this clonotype: With a much larger clone just one base away, this may be a read error. The genes are TRBV5-1 and TRBJ2-1; TRBD2 agrees at 8 bases. The length of the CDR3 is 15 residues. The V segment lost 0 bases and the J segment 6 bases; nucleotides outside the gene matches: 5. Per germline, CDR1 SGHRS and CDR2 YFSETQ. CDR3 sequence (DNA): TGCGCCAGCAGCTTGGTTAGCGGGGCTCGCAATGAGCAGTTCTTC. This codes for CASSLVSGARNEQFF.

Ten or more counts support this clonotype. The chain employs TRBV5-5 and TRBJ2-6; D not resolved. With 0 bases removed from V and 0 bases from J, the gap between germline ends came to 7 bases. Germline lookup yields CDR1 SGHKS and CDR2 YYEKEE (reference sequence). The CDR3 loop spans 16 amino acids. CDR3 bases: TGTGCCAGCAGCTTGGACTCCAACTCTGGGGCCAACGTCCTGACTTTC. Its translation is CASSLDSNSGANVLTF.